This entry lists 12 T cell receptor beta chains sequenced from one sample in a study of OX40 agonist ivuxolimab in advanced cancers. To prepare the library, the immunoSEQ multiplex PCR assay was applied. TCRdb took this table from immuneACCESS and kept in-frame rearrangements with V and J called. Such tables lack part of the clones; where checked against another copy, unresolved V genes explain under half of the gap, and the rest is unexplained. In all, the sample holds 60,000 to 80,000 clones, and approximately 80% of those were seen once. The top ten clones comprise around 1.5% of the sample. This specimen was CD4+ or CD8+ T cells sorted from blood, taken in a trial of the OX40 agonist ivuxolimab. These TCRs come from an adult with an advanced solid tumor such as melanoma, head and neck, liver or kidney cancer.

The chain has TRBV6-6 and TRBJ2-3; 10 bases line up with TRBD2. The CDR3 runs 15 residues. V trimming: 6 bases; J trimming: 4 bases; junction bases outside the gene matches: 7. Germline V lookup: CDR1 MNHNY, CDR2 SVGAGI (reference sequence). The chain's CDR3 is CASSRTSGMADTQYF. CDR3 DNA sequence: TGTGCCAGCAGCCGAACTAGCGGGATGGCAGATACGCAGTATTTT.

The chain has TRBV21-1 and TRBJ2-5; TRBD2 is taken as the D call from the table, unchecked against the DNA. TRBV21-1 corresponds to a pseudogene. The CDR3 runs 18 residues. CDR3 sequence (DNA): TGTGCCAGCAGCCAAGGTCGGTCCCTAGCGAATAAGGGGGAGACCCAGTACTTC. Amino acids: CASSQGRSLANKGETQYF.

This rearrangement joins TRBV11-3 to TRBJ1-5; D remains unclear. This CDR3 is built from 18 residues. The germline CDR1 and CDR2 sequences are SGHNT and YENEEA. Between the trimmed V and J ends, which lost 1 base and 0 bases, there was a span of 16 bases. In nucleotides, the CDR3 is TGTGCCAGCAGCTTAGGTCCAAACGAGCCATATAGCAATCAGCCCCAGCATTTT. Translating gives CASSLGPNEPYSNQPQHF.

The chain combines TRBV19 with TRBJ1-5, with 9 positions matching TRBD1. V gave up 10 bases and J gave up 3 bases; unmatched junction bases: 7. Germline assignment: CDR1 LNHDA and CDR2 SQIVND (reference sequence). The CDR3 consists of 14 residues. The CDR3 nucleotides read TGTGCCACTAGGACAGGGGAGACCAATCAGCCCCAGCATTTT. This encodes CATRTGETNQPQHF.

This rearrangement joins TRBV5-4 to TRBJ2-7; the D gene could be TRBD1 or TRBD2 (5 bases each). Looked up from germline, CDR1 is SGHNT and CDR2 is YYREEE (reference sequence). V lost 4 bases, J lost 4 bases, and 15 bases lay in between. There are 14 residues in the CDR3. CDR3 amino acids: CASSLGRTTYEQYF. CDR3 nucleotides: TGTGCCAGCAGCCTGGGACGCACTACTTACGAGCAGTACTTC.

This chain joins TRBV5-1 and TRBJ2-7; D is unclear. This CDR3 region has 14 residues. Germline V gene data show CDR1 as SGHRS and CDR2 as YFSETQ. The V gene lost 2 bases and the J gene lost 5 bases, with 14 bases spanning the gap. CDR3 nucleotides: TGCGCCAGCAGCTTTGCAAGGGAATGGGACGAGCAGTACTTC. Amino acid sequence: CASSFAREWDEQYF.

With respect to this clone: Other DNA sequences in the sample encode the same CDR3. The chain joins TRBV2 to TRBJ1-2, with D possibly TRBD1 on 6 matching bases. Germline CDR1 SNHLY, CDR2 FYNNEI. V was cut by 7 bases and J by 7 bases, with 16 bases left in between. The CDR3 extends over 13 amino acids. The CDR3 nucleotides read TGTGCCAGCACTGTCAGGGACACGGGTGGCTACACCTTC. It specifies CASTVRDTGGYTF.

This chain links TRBV5-6 with TRBJ2-5; TRBD2 aligns across 7 bases. Germline assignment: CDR1 SGHDT and CDR2 YYEEEE. CDR3 size: 14 residues. V gave up 4 bases and J gave up 3 bases; unmatched junction bases: 6. The CDR3, as DNA: TGTGCCAGCAGCCCTGGGCTAGCGGAAGAGACCCAGTACTTC. Its protein is CASSPGLAEETQYF.

This clone was counted between two and nine times. V is TRBV19 and J is TRBJ1-3; possibly TRBD1 for D (5 bases). The CDR3 consists of 15 residues. With 9 bases removed from V and 0 bases from J, the gap between germline ends came to 15 bases. Germline CDR1 is LNHDA and CDR2 is SQIVND (reference sequence). The CDR3 region has the DNA TGTGCCAGCACAATGCAGGGCTACTCTGGAAACACCATATATTTT. Protein: CASTMQGYSGNTIYF.

The table lists this clone with a count of one. The gene calls are TRBV7-9 and TRBJ2-5; D possibly matches TRBD1 or TRBD2 (5 bases each). Trimming stripped 5 bases from V and 0 bases from J, with 10 bases between. Looked up from germline, CDR1 is SEHNR and CDR2 is FQNEAQ (reference sequence). The CDR3 has 14 residues. CDR3 sequence (DNA): TGTGCCAGCAGCCCCAGGGACCACCAAGAGACCCAGTACTTC. Its protein is CASSPRDHQETQYF.

Remarks on this clone: Other DNA sequences in the same sample also yield this CDR3. This sequence joins TRBV5-1 and TRBJ2-5, with no clear D. CDR3 length: 18 residues. The germline V gene has CDR1 SGHRS and CDR2 YFSETQ. V gave up 4 bases and J gave up 4 bases, with 26 bases separating them. CDR3 sequence: CASSPNPVMGARPETQYF. The CDR3 nucleotides are TGCGCCAGCAGCCCAAACCCCGTCATGGGTGCTCGACCAGAGACCCAGTACTTC.

V usage is TRBV7-3 and J usage is TRBJ2-3, with 7 bases fitting TRBD1. This CDR3 is built from 15 residues. V dropped 5 bases and J dropped 8; count of bases not matched to a gene: 13. In germline, CDR1 is SGHTA, CDR2 FQGTGA. CDR3 residues: CASSTGTATRGTQYF. The CDR3 bases are TGTGCCAGCAGCACCGGGACAGCGACGCGCGGTACGCAGTATTTT. The entire variable domain, with the rest obtained from reference TRBV7-3 and TRBJ2-3, is as follows: GAGVSQTPSNKVTEKGKYVELRCDPISGHTALYWYRQSLGQGPEFLIYFQGTGAADDSGLPNDRFFAVRPEGSVSTLKIQRTERGDSAVYLCASSTGTATRGTQYFGPGTRLTVL.